The 4 T cell receptor beta chains given below trace back to one sample, sequenced in a study of T-cell memory formation after mild COVID-19 (dated by TCRdb to 2020 to 2022). The library came from 5' RACE. The sample was run on an Illumina NovaSeq 6000. The public reads were reanalyzed by TCRdb: fastp trimming at Q25, MiXCR alignment, in-frame beta chains only. Every distinct CDR3 protein forms one entry, paired with its most common genes and DNA. The sample table lists around 140,000 distinct CDR3 sequences, about 25% of them with a count of one. The ten largest account for around a quarter of the sample. Sequenced material: PBMCs or a T cell subset sorted from them (not recorded which). The receptors stem from an adult woman who had mild COVID-19 (a few samples of this study predate the infection). The sample titles of this study are shuffled in the database, so cell type and time point are left out; the donor was told from shared clones.

This clonotype has only a few counts. J is TRBJ2-7 and V is TRBV15; perhaps TRBD1 as D (6 bases). V lost 3 bases, J lost 5 bases, and 11 bases lay in between. This CDR3 contains 13 residues. Germline CDR1 and CDR2: LNHNV and YYDKDF (reference sequence). The CDR3, as DNA: TGTGCCACCAGCAGGGGACAATCAGACGAGCAGTACTTC. As protein: CATSRGQSDEQYF.

This clonotype was found a few times. This chain links TRBV10-3 with TRBJ2-5; unclear D gene. Germline lookup yields CDR1 ENHRY and CDR2 SYGVKD. This CDR3 has 15 amino acids. Trimming cost V 0 bases and J 4 bases, with 12 bases left between them. The CDR3 spells CAISESAGSVETQYF. The CDR3 DNA follows: TGTGCCATCAGTGAGTCGGCTGGAAGTGTAGAGACCCAGTACTTC.

This clonotype was found a few times. CDR3 protein: CASSSYRDEQYF. As DNA, the CDR3 is TGTGCCAGCAGCTCTTACAGGGACGAGCAGTACTTC. V gene TRBV7-2 combines with J gene TRBJ2-7; possible D gene TRBD1, 6 bases. This CDR3 is 12 amino acids long. The V gene lost 4 bases and the J gene lost 5 bases, with 9 bases spanning the gap. Per the germline V gene, CDR1 is SGHTA and CDR2 is FQGNSA.

The chain recombines TRBV9 with TRBJ2-1, with D tentatively TRBD2 (6 bases). The CDR3 has 19 amino acids. V was pared by 3 bases and J by 2 bases, with 24 bases between. Germline lookup yields CDR1 SGDLS and CDR2 YYNGEE. CDR3 sequence reads: CASSASSDPKGETYNEQFF. CDR3 DNA: TGTGCCAGCAGCGCATCTAGCGACCCCAAAGGGGAAACCTACAATGAGCAGTTCTTC.